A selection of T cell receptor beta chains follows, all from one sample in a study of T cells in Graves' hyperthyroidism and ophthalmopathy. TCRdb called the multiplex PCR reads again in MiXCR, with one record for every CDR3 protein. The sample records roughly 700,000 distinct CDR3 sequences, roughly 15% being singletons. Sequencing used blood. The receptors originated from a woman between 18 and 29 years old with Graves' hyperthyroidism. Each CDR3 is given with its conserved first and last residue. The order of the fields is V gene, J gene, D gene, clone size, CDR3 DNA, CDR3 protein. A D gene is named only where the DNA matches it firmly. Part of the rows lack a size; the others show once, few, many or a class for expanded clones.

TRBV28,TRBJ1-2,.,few,TGTGCCAGCAGTACCCCCCGCCTCGGACTTAACTATGGCTACACCTTC,CASSTPRLGLNYGYTF
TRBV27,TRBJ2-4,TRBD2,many,TGTGCCAGCAGTTTAAGCGGGAGATTAGGCATTCAGTACTTC,CASSLSGRLGIQYF
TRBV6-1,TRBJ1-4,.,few,TGTGCCAGCAGCCCCGGGACAAACCTACTCGGGGGAAAACTGTTTTTT,CASSPGTNLLGGKLFF
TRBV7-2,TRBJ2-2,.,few,TGTGCCAGCAGCTTATTGGGCCTTTCGAACACCGGGGAGCTGTTTTTT,CASSLLGLSNTGELFF
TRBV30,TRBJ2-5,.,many,TGTGCCTGGAGTGTAGGGGGAGGTAGCACAGAGACCCAGTACTTC,CAWSVGGGSTETQYF
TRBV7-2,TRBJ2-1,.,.,TGTGCCAGCAGCTTAGGGGTAGGACTCTCCTACAATGAGCAGTTCTTC,CASSLGVGLSYNEQFF
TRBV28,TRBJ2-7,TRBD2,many,TGTGCCAGCAGTCCTGAGCGGGGACTAGCGGTTTACGAGCAGTACTTC,CASSPERGLAVYEQYF
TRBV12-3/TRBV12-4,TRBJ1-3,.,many,TGTGCCAGCAGTTTTGCCGCAGTTGGAAACACCATATATTTT,CASSFAAVGNTIYF
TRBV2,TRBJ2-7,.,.,TGTGCCAGCAGTGCTAGGACGTTCAGCTCCTACGAGCAGTACTTC,CASSARTFSSYEQYF
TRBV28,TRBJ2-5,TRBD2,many,TGTGCCAGCAGTACTCGGAAAGCGGGAGCGGAGACCCAGTACTTC,CASSTRKAGAETQYF
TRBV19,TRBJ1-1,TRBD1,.,TGTGCCACTGACAGGGTGACTGAAGCTTTCTTT,CATDRVTEAFF
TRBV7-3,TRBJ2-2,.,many,TGTGCCAGCAGCTTAACCCAGGACGCCGGGGAGCTGTTTTTT,CASSLTQDAGELFF
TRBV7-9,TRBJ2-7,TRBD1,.,TGTGCCAGCAGCCCCCAGGCAGGGGGCCAGATCTACGAGCAGTACTTC,CASSPQAGGQIYEQYF
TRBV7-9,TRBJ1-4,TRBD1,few,TGTGCCAGCAGCTCACAGGGACAGCCAACTAATGAAAAACTGTTTTTT,CASSSQGQPTNEKLFF
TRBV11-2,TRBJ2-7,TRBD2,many,TGTGCCAGCAGCTTCCCCGTAGCGGGAGGGCCCTCCTACGAGCAGTACTTC,CASSFPVAGGPSYEQYF
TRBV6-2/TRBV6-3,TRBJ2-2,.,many,TGTGCCAGCGGGCGCAACCTCAACGGGGAGCTGTTTTTT,CASGRNLNGELFF
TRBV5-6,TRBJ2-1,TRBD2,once,TGTGCCAGCAGCAGTTCCGCGGGAGAGTACTCTAATGAGCAGTTCTTC,CASSSSAGEYSNEQFF
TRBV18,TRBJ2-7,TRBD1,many,TGTGCCAGCTCCCAATGTACAGGGGGTTGCGAGCAGTACTTC,CASSQCTGGCEQYF
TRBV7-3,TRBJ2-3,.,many,TGTGCCAGCAGCTTAGGCGCGGGAAGCGCAGATACGCAGTATTTT,CASSLGAGSADTQYF
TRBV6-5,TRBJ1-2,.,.,TGTGCCAGCAGTTACTCCGGCAGTTTCGTCTATGGCTACACCTTC,CASSYSGSFVYGYTF
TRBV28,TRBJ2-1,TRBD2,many,TGTGCCAGCAGTCCCCATCCTAGCGGTACCTACAATGAGCAGTTCTTC,CASSPHPSGTYNEQFF
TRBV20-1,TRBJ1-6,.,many,TGCAGTGCTAGAGAAAGGAACAGGGAATATTCACCCCTCCACTTT,CSARERNREYSPLHF
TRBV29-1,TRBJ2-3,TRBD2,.,TGCAGCGTTGAAGTATTGCTAGCGGGGGTCACAGATACGCAGTATTTT,CSVEVLLAGVTDTQYF
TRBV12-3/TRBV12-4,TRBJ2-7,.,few,TGTGCCAGCAACGGAGGGGTAGGGGACGAGCAGTACTTC,CASNGGVGDEQYF
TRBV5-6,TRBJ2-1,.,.,TGTGCCAGCAGCCCGCCCTTACGGACACCCAAAGACAATGAGCAGTTCTTC,CASSPPLRTPKDNEQFF
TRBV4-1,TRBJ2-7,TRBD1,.,TGCGCCAGCAGCCAAGTTCGCCGGGACAGGGGCGCGGGGGAGCAGTACTTC,CASSQVRRDRGAGEQYF
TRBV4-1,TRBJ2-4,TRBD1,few,TGCGCCAGCAGCCAACCCCGGACAGGGCAATCCAAAAACATTCAGTACTTC,CASSQPRTGQSKNIQYF
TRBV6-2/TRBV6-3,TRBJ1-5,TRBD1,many,TGTGCCAGCAGGACAGGGCGAGGTCAGCCCCAGCATTTT,CASRTGRGQPQHF
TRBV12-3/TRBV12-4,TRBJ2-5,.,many,TGTGCCAGCAGCCCCCGGGGGCGGCAAGAGACCCAGTACTTC,CASSPRGRQETQYF
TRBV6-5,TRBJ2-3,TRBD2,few,TGTGCCAGCAGTTACTCAGGCGGAGGCGGGAGACAATATACGCAGTATTTT,CASSYSGGGGRQYTQYF
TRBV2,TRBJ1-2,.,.,TGTGCCAGCAGTGAACGAGGGTTCGGCTACACCTTC,CASSERGFGYTF
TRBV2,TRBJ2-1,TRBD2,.,TGTGCCAGCAGGGGACTAGCGGTTGAGCAGTTCTTC,CASRGLAVEQFF
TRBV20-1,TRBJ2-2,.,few,TGCAGTGCTAGCGGACCGAACACCGGGGGGCTGTTTTTT,CSASGPNTGGLFF
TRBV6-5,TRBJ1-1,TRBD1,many,TGTGCCAGCTGGGCGACAGGGAGAGGCACTGAAGCTTTCTTT,CASWATGRGTEAFF
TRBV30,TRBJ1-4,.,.,TGTGCCTGGACAGGGGCGGAGGAAAAACTGTTTTTT,CAWTGAEEKLFF
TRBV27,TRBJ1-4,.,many,TGTGCCAGCAGTTTATCGATGTCATGGGGACCCAATGAAAAACTGTTTTTT,CASSLSMSWGPNEKLFF
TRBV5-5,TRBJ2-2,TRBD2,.,TGTGCCAGCAGCCAGCTAGCGGGAGGGAGCACCGGGGAGCTGTTTTTT,CASSQLAGGSTGELFF
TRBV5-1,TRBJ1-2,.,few,TGCGCCAGCAGCCAGGACCCAAGGGCTCTTATGGGCTACACCTTC,CASSQDPRALMGYTF
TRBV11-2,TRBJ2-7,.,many,TGTGCCAGCAGCTTAGTCGCTAGCGGGACAGGCGAGCAGTACTTC,CASSLVASGTGEQYF
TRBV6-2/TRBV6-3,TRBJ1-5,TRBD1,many,TGTGCCAGCAGCGGACAGGGCGCGTATAGCAATCAGCCCCAGCATTTT,CASSGQGAYSNQPQHF
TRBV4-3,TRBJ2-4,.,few,TGCGCCAGCAGCCAAGGTTCGAGACAAGGGTTAACTCTAGCCAAAAACATTCAGTACTTC,CASSQGSRQGLTLAKNIQYF
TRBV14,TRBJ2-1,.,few,TGTGCCAGCAGCCAAAACCGACTCTTAGTGGGCTACAATGAGCAGTTCTTC,CASSQNRLLVGYNEQFF
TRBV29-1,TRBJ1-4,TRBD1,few,TGCAGCGCTACAGGGGCAGGAAACGAAAAACTGTTTTTT,CSATGAGNEKLFF
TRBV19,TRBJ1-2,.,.,TGTGCCAGTAGTATCTCAGGGGCTGGCTACTATGGCTACACCTTC,CASSISGAGYYGYTF
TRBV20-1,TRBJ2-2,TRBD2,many,TGCAGTGCTAGAAGCGGGACTAGACTTTCCGAGCTGTTTTTT,CSARSGTRLSELFF
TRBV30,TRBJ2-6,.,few,TGTGCCTCCCCCCACCCGGGGGCCAACGTCCTGACTTTC,CASPHPGANVLTF
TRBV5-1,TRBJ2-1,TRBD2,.,TGCGCCAGCAGCTTAGGGGTAGCGGGATGGGATGAGCAGTTCTTC,CASSLGVAGWDEQFF
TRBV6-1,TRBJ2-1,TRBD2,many,TGTGCCAGCAGTTATGGTAGCGGGAATGACGAGCAGTTCTTC,CASSYGSGNDEQFF
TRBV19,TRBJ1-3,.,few,TGTGCCTCCGGGGGGGCGAACACCATATATTTT,CASGGANTIYF
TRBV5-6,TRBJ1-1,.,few,TGTGCCAGCAGCTTTGAGGGACGGTTAAACACTGAAGCTTTCTTT,CASSFEGRLNTEAFF
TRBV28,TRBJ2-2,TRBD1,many,TGTGCCAGCAGTGAAGAGACAGGGACAAGGACCGGGGAGCTGTTTTTT,CASSEETGTRTGELFF
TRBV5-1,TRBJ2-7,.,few,TGCGCCAGCAGCTCAATCGGGACTCCCTCCTACGAGCAGTACTTC,CASSSIGTPSYEQYF
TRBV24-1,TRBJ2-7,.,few,TGTGCCACCAGTGATTTGCCCGCCCTTGACCTAACCCACTACGAGCAGTACTTC,CATSDLPALDLTHYEQYF